This T cell receptor (beta chain) was captured by sequencing in a study of T-cell memory formation after mild COVID-19. V was cut by 4 bases and J by 5 bases, with 27 bases left in between. CDR1 is DFQATT, CDR2 SNEGSKA, per germline (reference sequence). The CDR3 runs 17 residues. In this sample, this clonotype turned up a few times. TCRdb passed the 5' RACE reads through MiXCR, listing each CDR3 protein once. The table lists some 250,000 distinct CDR3 sequences, approximately 18% of them singletons. J is TRBJ2-7 and V is TRBV20-1; a weak D match, TRBD1 (6 bases). This TCR derives from a man between 18 and 35 years old who had mild COVID-19 (a few samples of this study predate the infection). Cell type and time point are not known. The material sequenced was PBMCs or a T cell subset sorted from them (not recorded which). CDR3 loop: CSANPLDRSKLGDEQYF. In nucleotides, the CDR3 is TGCAGTGCTAACCCCTTGGACAGATCGAAGCTCGGGGACGAGCAGTACTTC.